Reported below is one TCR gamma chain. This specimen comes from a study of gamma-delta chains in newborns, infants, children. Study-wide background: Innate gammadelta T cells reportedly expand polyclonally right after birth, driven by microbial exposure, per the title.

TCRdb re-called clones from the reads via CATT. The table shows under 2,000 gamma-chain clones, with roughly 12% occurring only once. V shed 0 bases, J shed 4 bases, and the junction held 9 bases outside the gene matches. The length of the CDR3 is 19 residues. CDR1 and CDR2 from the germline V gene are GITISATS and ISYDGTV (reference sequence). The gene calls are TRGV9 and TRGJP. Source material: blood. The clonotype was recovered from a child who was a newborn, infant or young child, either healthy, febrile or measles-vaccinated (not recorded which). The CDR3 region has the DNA TGTGCCTTGTGGGAGGTGCAAGGGAGCCAAGAGTTGGGCAAAAAAATCAAGGTATTT. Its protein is CALWEVQGSQELGKKIKVF.